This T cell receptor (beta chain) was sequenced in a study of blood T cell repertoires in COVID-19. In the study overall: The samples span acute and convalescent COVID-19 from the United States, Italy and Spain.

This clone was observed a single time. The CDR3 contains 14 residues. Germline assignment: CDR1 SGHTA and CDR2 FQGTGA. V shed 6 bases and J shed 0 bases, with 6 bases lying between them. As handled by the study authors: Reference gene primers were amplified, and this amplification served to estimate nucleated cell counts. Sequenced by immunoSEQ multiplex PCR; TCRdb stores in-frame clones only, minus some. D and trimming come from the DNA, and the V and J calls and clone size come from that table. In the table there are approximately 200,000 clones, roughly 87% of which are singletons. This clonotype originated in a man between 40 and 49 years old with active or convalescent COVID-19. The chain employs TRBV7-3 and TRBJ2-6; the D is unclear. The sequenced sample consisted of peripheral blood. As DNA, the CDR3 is TGTGCCAGCAGGGAGAACTCTGGGGCCAACGTCCTGACTTTC. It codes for CASRENSGANVLTF.